The present T cell receptor (beta chain) was sequenced within a study of shared clonotypes between healthy human individuals. The CDR3 extends over 14 amino acids. Germline values: CDR1 SNHLY, CDR2 FYNNEI. J was trimmed by 12 bases and V by 1 base; bases with no gene match: 5. Data came from immunoSEQ multiplex PCR; TCRdb stores just in-frame clones and leaves some out. The table records over 750,000 clones, about 96% of them present only once. The naive CD8 population came from CD45RO-negative cells selected for CCR7, without terminally differentiated effector memory CD45RA+ cells. The chain combines TRBV2 with TRBJ2-1, with 11 bases matching TRBD2. Sequencing was performed on naive CD8+ T cells sorted from blood. The clonotype originates from a man between 25 and 39 years old in good health. The CDR3: CASSEVLAGGGQFF. The CDR3 DNA sequence: TGTGCCAGCAGTGAAGTGCTAGCGGGAGGAGGGCAGTTCTTC.